This TCR beta chain came from a study of T cells in Graves' hyperthyroidism and ophthalmopathy. Amplified TCR beta CDR3 regions derived from RNA transcripts. Researchers ran a first-round RT-PCR on the TCR CDR3 using the HTBI primer set. TCRdb recomputed calls from the multiplex PCR reads with MiXCR, one row per CDR3 protein. The sample has more than 500,000 distinct CDR3 sequences, 15% to 20% seen once. A few counts support this clonotype. Its target is unknown. Study-wide findings and caveats: Ophthalmopathy and stable hyperthyroidism were told apart by a 13 V-J model. Most clonotypes expanded in the thyroid (above 0.001) were also present in blood. Prediction of ophthalmopathy progression came a median around 7.1 months pre-onset.

Germline V gene data show CDR1 as GTSNPN and CDR2 as SVGIG (reference sequence). With V trimmed by 6 bases and J by 7 bases, 9 bases remained unmatched. The CDR3 spans 15 residues. What was sequenced was blood. The sequence was collected from a woman aged 25 to 39 with Graves' ophthalmopathy. V is TRBV30 and J is TRBJ2-3, with 14 bases matching TRBD2. CDR3 loop: CACRRLAGGLYTQYF. CDR3 coding DNA: TGTGCCTGCAGACGACTAGCGGGAGGGTTATATACGCAGTATTTT.